Reported below is one T cell receptor (beta chain). The antigen remains undetermined. This specimen comes from a study of T cell responses to AZD1222 COVID-19 vaccine. Germline V gene data show CDR1 as KGHSH and CDR2 as LQKENI. This CDR3 is 16 amino acids long. After removal of 3 bases from V and 4 bases from J, the junction contained 8 bases not matched to a gene. General study findings and limits: Nearly half of spike-specific TCRs reportedly go after variant regions that carry no mutations. White British people made up most donors, females outnumbered males, and clonal diversity was possibly underestimated.

Libraries were prepared by immunoSEQ multiplex PCR; TCRdb keeps only in-frame clonotypes and omits some of them. The data show about 120,000 clones, with around 87% seen just once and approximately 2.9% held by the top ten. This specimen consisted of peripheral blood, obtained 28 days after the second AZD1222 dose. This chain joins TRBV18 and TRBJ2-5; 10 nucleotides match TRBD1. This sequence was found in an adult who received the AZD1222 COVID-19 vaccine. This chain's CDR3 is CASSPLGQGGRETQYF. The CDR3 bases are TGTGCCAGCTCACCGCTAGGACAGGGGGGAAGAGAGACCCAGTACTTC.